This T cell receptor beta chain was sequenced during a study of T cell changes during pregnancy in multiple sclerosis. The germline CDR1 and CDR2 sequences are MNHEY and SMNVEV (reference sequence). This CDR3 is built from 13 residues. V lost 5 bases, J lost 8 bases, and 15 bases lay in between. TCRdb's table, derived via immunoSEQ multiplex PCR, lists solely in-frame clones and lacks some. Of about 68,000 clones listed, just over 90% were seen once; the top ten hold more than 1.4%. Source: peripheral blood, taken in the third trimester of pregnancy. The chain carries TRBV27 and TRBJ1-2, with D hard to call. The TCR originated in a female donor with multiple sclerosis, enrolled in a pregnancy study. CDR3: CASSPSSSRGYTF. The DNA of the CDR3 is TGTGCCAGCAGTCCGAGCTCGTCGAGGGGCTACACCTTC.